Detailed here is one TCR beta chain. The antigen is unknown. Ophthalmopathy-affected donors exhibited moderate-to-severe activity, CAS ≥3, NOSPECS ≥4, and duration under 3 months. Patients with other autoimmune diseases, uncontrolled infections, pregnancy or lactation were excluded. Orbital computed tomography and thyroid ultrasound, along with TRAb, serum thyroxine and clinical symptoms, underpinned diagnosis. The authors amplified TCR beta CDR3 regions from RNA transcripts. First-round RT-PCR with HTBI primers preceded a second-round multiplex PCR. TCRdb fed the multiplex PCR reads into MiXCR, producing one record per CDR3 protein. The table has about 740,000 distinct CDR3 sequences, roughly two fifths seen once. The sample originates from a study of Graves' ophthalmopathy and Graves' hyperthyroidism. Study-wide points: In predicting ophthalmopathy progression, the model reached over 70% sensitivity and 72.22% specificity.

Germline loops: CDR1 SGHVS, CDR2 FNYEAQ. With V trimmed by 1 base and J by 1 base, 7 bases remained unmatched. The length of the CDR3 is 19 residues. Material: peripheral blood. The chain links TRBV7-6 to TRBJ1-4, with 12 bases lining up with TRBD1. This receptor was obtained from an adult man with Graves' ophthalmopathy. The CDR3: CASSLGGQGAGGTNEKLFF. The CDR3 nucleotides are TGTGCCAGCAGCTTAGGGGGACAGGGGGCCGGAGGAACTAATGAAAAACTGTTTTTT.